This TCR beta chain was recorded in a study of Ad26.COV2.S vaccination and SARS-CoV-2 variants. Study-level results: A substantial breadth of spike-specific CD8+ and CD4+ T cell responses after vaccination has been reported.

Remarks on this clone: Its antigen is unidentified.

Regarding treatment: over 15 received Ad26.COV2.S at low or high dose, single or two shots; 5 received placebo; per-sample allocation not given. The study sampled participants on day 63 after the first vaccine or placebo injection. A Boston adult aged 18-55 years was the donor. The CDR3 has 13 amino acids. V was cut by 2 bases and J by 1 base, with 6 bases left in between. CDR1 and CDR2 from the germline V gene are SGHRS and YFSETQ. Assay: immunoSEQ multiplex PCR; the TCRdb copy retains only in-frame clones and omits some. Of 350,000 to 450,000 clones in the sample, 80% to 90% were seen once. The TCR comes from a person aged 18-60 years who received the Ad26.COV2.S COVID-19 vaccine or a placebo. V and J are TRBV5-1 and TRBJ1-1, with D unresolved. Sequencing was performed on peripheral blood, taken in a trial of Ad26.COV2.S vaccine versus placebo. CDR3 sequence: CASSFDANTEAFF. DNA of the CDR3: TGCGCCAGCAGCTTTGACGCGAACACTGAAGCTTTCTTT.